This TCR beta chain emerged from a study of cytomegalovirus exposure and HLA in healthy donors (dated by TCRdb to about 2017). Context from the whole study: An earlier analysis of several hundred of the donors reported approximately 300 Gb of sequence data and 100 million to 120 million unique TCR beta sequences obtained from some 170 million T cells. An early release that covered about 600 HLA-typed donors contained approximately 300 gigabases of sequencing data and tens of millions of unique TCR sequences. Of the approximately 400 genotyped donors, roughly 85% fell in the genetic ancestry cluster associated with self-reported Caucasian donors. The aim of the study was to test whether cataloging public T cell receptors could identify signatures of past pathogen exposure. Using immunosequencing, the study profiled T cell repertoires from 550 to 750 subjects and related those repertoires to cytomegalovirus serostatus. Along with the roughly 670-subject first cohort, a separate validation cohort of over 90 different subjects was used. To predict cytomegalovirus infection status, the study combined high-throughput TCR immunosequencing, statistical association of individual TCRs with disease status, and machine learning. A later analysis re-examined previously published TCR beta repertoires from 610 or so donors and added high-resolution HLA genotyping to investigate patterns of TCR occurrence. Rather than drawing on any new phenotypic data, the later analysis identified candidate immune exposures from TCR beta sequences and the way those sequences occurred across donors. In an earlier analysis of several hundred of the donors, high-throughput TCR beta sequencing was used to judge whether each TCR beta V gene segment behaved as functional or pseudogenic. Donor age, sex, ethnicity and CMV serostatus were compiled together with the repertoire data. A later genetic analysis used genome-wide SNP genotypes for about 65% of the 666 donors, treating that subset as a discovery cohort. All discovery cohort repertoires had been generated using a single sequencing platform. HLA typing included class I and class II loci at four-digit resolution. The number of donors typed differed by locus, with about 620-630 for A, B, C, DRB1 and DQB1, around 500 for DQA1, 606 for DPA1, and around 430 for DPB1. Four or five DR-DQ haplotypes were treated as single units for association and clustering because of strong linkage in the cohort. Among around 400 genotyped donors of the cohort, an average of 235,054 unique TCR beta nucleotide sequences were sequenced per donor, approximately 20% of them non-productive. The research as a whole found: Most TCR sequences were observed very rarely across donors, whereas some public TCRs were present in many individuals. A few of the identified cytomegalovirus-associated TCR beta chains were confirmed in vitro to be specific for cytomegalovirus antigens. When HLA alleles, especially DR and DQ, strongly co-occurred, TCR associations were difficult to assign to individual alleles. Immune exposure information for the cohort was limited to CMV serostatus. Compared with equally common non-associated chains, HLA-associated TCR beta chains in a later analysis were more clonally expanded and had lower generation probabilities. In both the original and validation cohorts, the classifier was reported to diagnose cytomegalovirus status with high specificity and sensitivity. The sequencing pipeline was judged likely to have produced a cluster of highly shared sequence variants as a technical artifact. V-gene and J-gene trimming of TCR beta chains was associated with a missense DCLRE1C variant in a later genetic analysis, and the association was replicated in an independent cohort. In an earlier analysis of approximately 590 of the donors, most TCR beta V segments appeared in productive rearrangements about 87% or about 30% of the time, broadly matching IMGT annotations. It was suggested by the authors that the approach could potentially be generalized to other disease states and immunological phenotypes. Because some donors lacked HLA typing at each locus, the association tests relied only on the typed subset. A total of some 180 TCR beta chains were listed by the study as associated with cytomegalovirus. Linkage disequilibrium might explain the correlated functional status among segregating V segments, but an unknown experimental factor could not be excluded. A later analysis found that most CMV-associated TCR beta chains appeared HLA-restricted, with HLA associations seemingly driven largely by CMV exposure. Specific HLA alleles were associated with 18,000 or so TCR beta sequences at a false discovery rate of 0.05 in a later analysis. In this cohort, only TCR beta chains were sequenced, and detectable features were limited by the absence of alpha or paired-chain data. In a later analysis, TCR association rates were found to vary across HLA loci, with the most associated TCRs seen for DRB1 alleles and the fewest for HLA-C alleles. Sequencing depth was assumed to be roughly uniform across donors in the presence/absence analyses, though that assumption may not hold. A later genetic analysis reported fewer N-insertions in productive TCRs among donors in an Asian-associated ancestry cluster than the roughly 650-donor mean. The earlier analysis of around 600 of the donors excluded roughly 17 rarely observed V segments, including chromosome 9 orphons, because counts were too low. Because the 87-base-pair reads could not distinguish some IMGT-functional V segments, including TRBV6-2 and TRBV6-3, those segments were excluded. In a later analysis, several top co-occurrence clusters were reported to appear linked to parvovirus B19, influenza, CMV and Epstein-Barr virus. A further reported finding was that TCR beta sequences accurately predicted the HLA-A and HLA-B alleles for most subjects in the first cohort.

The cohort was made up of hundreds of healthy bone marrow donors. At the time of sampling, all cohort members were nominally healthy, though unrecorded immune exposures were likely present. The donor was CMV seronegative and belonged to the group of 352 seronegative cohort members. Every donor gave a peripheral blood sample, and the peripheral blood mononuclear cells from that sample were used for TCR beta sequencing. Genomic DNA extraction from the blood cell samples was performed with the Qiagen DNeasy Blood Extraction Kit. Of note for this clone: Its antigen is currently not known. Per-base quality was not reported, and no clone a single base away is much larger than it.

The germline ends are 7 bases apart after V is trimmed by 1 base and J by 4 bases. Inclusive of the bounding cysteine and phenylalanine, the CDR3 is 13 residues long. Of the read, only the CDR3 DNA is kept; its 39 bases are in frame from base 1. CDR1 and CDR2 are drawn from the germline V gene: MDHEN, SYDVKM. Receptor libraries were prepared by the immunoSEQ multiplex PCR assay. For the multiplex PCR, a mixture combining 60 forward primers for TCR Vbeta segments and 13 reverse primers for TCR Jbeta segments was used. The CDR3 region of rearranged TCR beta genes was amplified from genomic DNA by a multiplex PCR assay. Amplified TCR beta libraries were sequenced as 87-base-pair reads on the Illumina HiSeq System. The authors' pipeline ran thus. A later analysis counted approximately 84 million unique TCR beta chains across the roughly 700 repertoires, and around 12 million of these chains were shared by at least two donors. Raw reads were error-corrected and collapsed into unique sequences with a nearest-neighbor algorithm that merged closely related sequences to remove PCR and sequencing errors. V, D and J gene segments were assigned by aligning CDR3 sequences to IMGT reference sequences. For a sequence to be retained, a match of at least six nucleotides to both a V gene segment and a J gene segment was required. A rearrangement was called productive if the CDR3 had no stop codons and remained in frame with V and J, and every other rearrangement was called non-productive. CDR3 was defined according to IMGT convention as the region running from the second conserved V-encoded cysteine to the conserved J-encoded phenylalanine. Sequences without an unambiguous match to a single V gene segment were excluded from the earlier analysis of a few hundred of the donors. An earlier analysis of over 450 of the donors classified V segments as functional when productive rearrangements were above 56.7% and as segregating when the standard deviation between donors was above 5%. A statistical classification framework was built for diagnosing cytomegalovirus status from the catalog of TCR beta chain sequences. In a later analysis, V and J genes were assigned by comparing TCR nucleotide sequences against IMGT/GENE-DB human TR gene sequences. The TCRdist pipeline was used in a later analysis to assign CDR3 sequences and most-parsimonious VDJ recombination scenarios. In a later analysis, every TCR beta chain was defined by the combination of its CDR3 amino acid sequence and its V-gene family, and reads without a unique V-gene family were dropped. To address suspected cross-contamination and a sequencing artifact, a later analysis removed approximately 600 highly shared, low-generation-probability nucleotide sequences. For each public chain, a later analysis derived a clonal expansion index from normalized ranks of inferred template counts within each repertoire. In a later analysis, generation probabilities were computed using a VDJ recombination model fitted to out-of-frame rearrangements, and the results were checked against IGoR. In a later analysis, TCR-TCR, TCR-HLA and TCR-CMV co-occurrence was scored with hypergeometric tests, and a repertoire-size bias correction was applied to TCR pairs. To estimate false discovery rates, a later analysis permuted the HLA or CMV assignments 20 times. In a later analysis, co-occurring TCRs were grouped with DBSCAN, and TCRdist sequence similarity was added when clustering was performed within HLA-allele-positive subsets. Co-occurrence clustering excluded repertoires with fewer than 30,000 or more than 120,000 public chains, plus five with anomalous nucleotide sharing. TCRdb obtained this table from immuneACCESS and retained in-frame rearrangements with V and J assigned. These tables miss some clones; where compared with another copy, unresolved V genes account for less than half of the shortfall, and the remainder is unexplained. Clonal size and the V and J genes are those of that table, whereas D and trimming came from the DNA. Within this sample are roughly 190,000 clones, with roughly 80% of them counted one time only. In total, the top ten clones hold 2.5% to 3.5% of the sample.

The chain is encoded by TRBV28 joined to TRBJ1-2; no D gene call is confident. The receptor was isolated from a female donor in good health and CMV-seronegative. Sequenced material: PBMCs. The nucleotides read TGTGCCAGCAGTTTATTCGGGGTCTATGGCTACACCTTC. Translated, this is CASSLFGVYGYTF.